This is a list of T cell receptor beta chains from one sample in a study of T cell clusters in autoimmune cytopenias. TCRdb re-called the multiplex PCR reads and gives one entry per CDR3 protein, without DNA. This sample's table reports about 4,200 distinct CDR3 sequences. This sample was also put to use in a study of T cell repertoires in aging, cancer and after chemotherapy.

The sample consisted of peripheral blood. Receptors originate from a human donor in good health. Both conserved end residues are part of each CDR3. Each record gives: V gene, J gene, clone size, CDR3 protein. Rows give clone size only sometimes, using once, few, many, or a class for an expanded clone.

TRBV5-6	TRBJ2-7	medium-sized	CASSLIGLSHEQYF
TRBV27	TRBJ1-6	.	CASKYRQDNSPLHF
TRBV29-1	TRBJ2-2	.	CSVGHPGAGELFF
TRBV24-1	TRBJ2-1	.	CATSDPSLGNEQFF
TRBV4-2	TRBJ1-2	.	CASSLAKIGYGYTF
TRBV27	TRBJ2-2	.	CASSYSGLTGELFF
TRBV6-5	TRBJ2-7	.	CAISEAGTELRGQYF
TRBV7-2	TRBJ1-2	.	CASSLAYRYGYTF
TRBV12-3/TRBV12-4	TRBJ2-1	medium-sized	CASSLRRQHNEQFF
TRBV6-2/TRBV6-3	TRBJ1-2	.	CASSVYKGADYGYTF
TRBV19	TRBJ2-1	medium-sized	CASLSGGSHSEQFF
TRBV27	TRBJ2-7	medium-sized	CASRRARYEQYF
TRBV19	TRBJ2-7	.	CASSDSGTPDEQYF
TRBV12-3/TRBV12-4	TRBJ2-1	.	CASGKGQGAAEQFF
TRBV6-5	TRBJ2-3	.	CASRLRGGTRGRDTQYF
TRBV6-1	TRBJ2-3	medium-sized	CASGTYTDTQYF
TRBV5-1	TRBJ2-6	.	CASSLVGANVLTF
TRBV12-3/TRBV12-4	TRBJ1-6	.	CASSFDRGESPLHF
TRBV13	TRBJ2-2	.	CASSSRDLFTGELFF
TRBV27	TRBJ1-2	.	CASSLTRDGYGYTF
TRBV5-3	TRBJ2-3	.	CARSPLRTDTQYF
TRBV15	TRBJ1-2	.	CATSRAGSRFYGYTF
TRBV6-2/TRBV6-3	TRBJ2-6	.	CASSYAGSGANVLTF
TRBV19	TRBJ2-2	.	CASTPRGTGGGELFF
TRBV6-1	TRBJ1-2	.	CASTRGGLGVYGYTF
TRBV12-3/TRBV12-4	TRBJ1-2	.	CASRPRDRPSYTF
TRBV15	TRBJ2-3	.	CATSRDLSGNAQYF
TRBV5-6	TRBJ1-5	.	CASSFGTGNSNQPQHF
TRBV18	TRBJ1-2	.	CASSLGTGAINYGYTF
TRBV6-1	TRBJ2-7	.	CASSDTHSYEQYF
TRBV6-2/TRBV6-3	TRBJ2-1	.	CASSETGQSYNEQFF
TRBV7-9	TRBJ1-3	.	CASSLPVRGTGNTIYF
TRBV12-3/TRBV12-4	TRBJ2-5	.	CASSLSGAGWETQYF
TRBV19	TRBJ1-3	medium-sized	CASSKGRRTGDGNTIYF
TRBV6-4	TRBJ2-1	.	CASSAGTSGGNEQFF
TRBV6-5	TRBJ1-2	.	CASSLGTGTGESHTF
TRBV27	TRBJ1-5	medium-sized	CASRPPGQTNQPQHF
TRBV29-1	TRBJ1-1	.	CSVEGPRAVRSEAFF
TRBV5-6	TRBJ2-1	.	CASSLSPRGYNEQFF
TRBV19	TRBJ2-3	medium-sized	CASSWAGTSTDTQYF
TRBV12-3/TRBV12-4	TRBJ1-6	.	CASSSRGGLNSPLHF
TRBV6-5	TRBJ1-1	.	CASSYLPGNTEAFF
TRBV6-2/TRBV6-3	TRBJ1-6	.	CAIGLGGGNSPLHF
TRBV6-2/TRBV6-3	TRBJ1-2	.	CASRWRVMGGYTF
TRBV6-4	TRBJ1-2	.	CASSAGDRAYGYTF
TRBV13	TRBJ2-3	.	CASSPPGLGTDTQYF
TRBV6-5	TRBJ2-5	.	CATRLGRETQYF
TRBV7-2	TRBJ2-1	.	CASSFEGGLANNEQFF
TRBV10-3	TRBJ2-1	.	CAISGSGIQFF
TRBV27	TRBJ1-1	.	CASSPFTGGDTEAFF